This T cell receptor beta chain is drawn from a study of T cell responses to AZD1222 COVID-19 vaccine. Study background: Some second doses came at about 4 weeks and others at about 12 weeks; these were pooled. Study findings and constraints: Breadth and depth of Spike-specific TCRs rose after two AZD1222 doses. Across spike, vaccine-associated CD4 TCRs were found, dominant at 160-218 and 743-854.

Using immunoSEQ multiplex PCR, the repertoire was profiled, and TCRdb retains in-frame clones only, with some absent. Here the sample spans 100,000 to 150,000 clones, about nine tenths being singletons. To note about this clone: The antigen is not known.

The length of the CDR3 is 14 residues. Germline lookup yields CDR1 SGHVS and CDR2 FQNEAQ. Trimming removed 5 bases at V and 4 bases at J, with 15 bases between. The chain recombines TRBV7-8 with TRBJ2-7; D perhaps matches TRBD1 (6 bases). The receptor was isolated from an adult in good health. This material consisted of peripheral blood, taken on day 0 of AZD1222 vaccination. CDR3: CASSQGVGGYEQYF. In DNA form, the CDR3 reads TGTGCCAGCAGCCAGGGAGTAGGGGGATACGAGCAGTACTTC. Supplemented by reference TRBV7-8 and TRBJ2-7, the full variable domain reads GAGVSQSPRYKVAKRGQDVALRCDPISGHVSLFWYQQALGQGPEFLTYFQNEAQLDKSGLPSDRFFAERPEGSVSTLKIQRTQQEDSAVYLCASSQGVGGYEQYFGPGTRLTVT.